The rows below give T cell receptor beta chains drawn from one sample of a study of control samples from healthy donors and cancer patients. The method was immunoSEQ multiplex PCR; TCRdb's version includes in-frame clones alone and lacks a portion of them. The table lists approximately 70,000 clones, 84% of them singletons. The specimen was blood. The receptors stem from a man aged 50 to 59 in good health. CDR3s include the opening cysteine and the closing phenylalanine or tryptophan. A D gene is named only where the DNA matches it firmly. Expanded clones get a size class; other rows say once, few or many, or leave the size out.

D gene: .; clone size: .; V gene: TRBV5-1; CDR3 length: 13; J gene: TRBJ2-5; CDR3 DNA: TGCGCCAGCAGCCTGGACGACCAAGAGACCCAGTACTTC; CDR3 protein: CASSLDDQETQYF
D gene: TRBD2; clone size: .; V gene: TRBV24-1; CDR3 length: 16; J gene: TRBJ2-1; CDR3 DNA: TGTGCCACCAGTGATGATACCGGGACTAGCGCACGTGAGCAGTTCTTC; CDR3 protein: CATSDDTGTSAREQFF
D gene: .; clone size: .; V gene: TRBV19; CDR3 length: 11; J gene: TRBJ2-2; CDR3 DNA: TGTGCCAGTAGTATGGTCGGGGAGCTGTTTTTT; CDR3 protein: CASSMVGELFF
D gene: .; clone size: .; V gene: TRBV7-7; CDR3 length: 14; J gene: TRBJ2-7; CDR3 DNA: TGTGCCAGCAGCTTAGACAGACTCTCCTACGAGCAGTACTTC; CDR3 protein: CASSLDRLSYEQYF
D gene: .; clone size: many; V gene: TRBV1; CDR3 length: 16; J gene: TRBJ1-6; CDR3 DNA: TGCACCAGCAGCCAACCCCGGGACAGGGGAGACTCACCCCTCCACTTT; CDR3 protein: CTSSQPRDRGDSPLHF
D gene: .; clone size: .; V gene: TRBV4-3; CDR3 length: 15; J gene: TRBJ1-2; CDR3 DNA: TGCGCCAGCAGCCAATTTAAACAGAGTACCTATGGCTACACCTTC; CDR3 protein: CASSQFKQSTYGYTF
D gene: TRBD1; clone size: .; V gene: TRBV7-9; CDR3 length: 16; J gene: TRBJ1-1; CDR3 DNA: TGTGCCAGCAGCTTCCGCAGGGGGCCGGTATACACTGAAGCTTTCTTT; CDR3 protein: CASSFRRGPVYTEAFF
D gene: .; clone size: .; V gene: TRBV30; CDR3 length: 17; J gene: TRBJ1-3; CDR3 DNA: TGTGCCTGGACGAAAATAAGACAGTCCGGGTTGGGAAACACCATATATTTT; CDR3 protein: CAWTKIRQSGLGNTIYF
D gene: TRBD1; clone size: .; V gene: TRBV7-6; CDR3 length: 17; J gene: TRBJ1-1; CDR3 DNA: TGTGCCAGCAGCTTGACTTCAGGGGGGGGAAGGAACACTGAAGCTTTCTTT; CDR3 protein: CASSLTSGGGRNTEAFF
D gene: .; clone size: .; V gene: TRBV19; CDR3 length: 14; J gene: TRBJ1-1; CDR3 DNA: TGTGCCAGTAGTATAGTTTCTTCCGAGGCTGAAGCTTTCTTT; CDR3 protein: CASSIVSSEAEAFF
D gene: .; clone size: once; V gene: TRBV6-5; CDR3 length: 14; J gene: TRBJ1-5; CDR3 DNA: TGTGCCAGCAGTTACAGGGTCGGGGATCAGCCCCAGCATTTT; CDR3 protein: CASSYRVGDQPQHF
D gene: .; clone size: once; V gene: TRBV6-5; CDR3 length: 13; J gene: TRBJ2-7; CDR3 DNA: TGTGCCAGCAGCTCCGGGACAATCTACGAGCAGTACTTC; CDR3 protein: CASSSGTIYEQYF
D gene: .; clone size: .; V gene: TRBV18; CDR3 length: 17; J gene: TRBJ2-1; CDR3 DNA: TGTGCCAGCTCACCCCCCCTTGTCCGCAGCTCCTACAATGAGCAGTTCTTC; CDR3 protein: CASSPPLVRSSYNEQFF
D gene: .; clone size: .; V gene: TRBV30; CDR3 length: 14; J gene: TRBJ2-6; CDR3 DNA: TGTGCCTGGGAGCAGGGCTCTGGGGCCAACGTCCTGACTTTC; CDR3 protein: CAWEQGSGANVLTF
D gene: .; clone size: .; V gene: TRBV11-3; CDR3 length: 13; J gene: TRBJ2-1; CDR3 DNA: TGTGCCAGCAGCTCTCACTCCTACAATGAGCAGTTCTTC; CDR3 protein: CASSSHSYNEQFF
D gene: .; clone size: .; V gene: TRBV6-5; CDR3 length: 13; J gene: TRBJ1-5; CDR3 DNA: TGTGCCAGCAAACAGGGACTCAATCAGCCCCAGCATTTT; CDR3 protein: CASKQGLNQPQHF
D gene: TRBD1; clone size: .; V gene: TRBV6-5; CDR3 length: 15; J gene: TRBJ1-3; CDR3 DNA: TGTGCCAGCAGTCCGACAGGGGGTTCTGGAAACACCATATATTTT; CDR3 protein: CASSPTGGSGNTIYF
D gene: .; clone size: .; V gene: TRBV4-2; CDR3 length: 15; J gene: TRBJ1-3; CDR3 DNA: TGTGCCAGCAGCCAAGATTACTCAGGGGCCAACACCATATATTTT; CDR3 protein: CASSQDYSGANTIYF
D gene: .; clone size: .; V gene: TRBV19; CDR3 length: 14; J gene: TRBJ2-3; CDR3 DNA: TGTGCCAGTAACCCCGGGGCTAGCCGCGATACGCAGTATTTT; CDR3 protein: CASNPGASRDTQYF
D gene: TRBD2; clone size: .; V gene: TRBV7-2; CDR3 length: 15; J gene: TRBJ2-7; CDR3 DNA: TGTGCCAGCAGCTTATTTGCGGGAGGGAACTACGAGCAGTACTTC; CDR3 protein: CASSLFAGGNYEQYF
D gene: .; clone size: .; V gene: TRBV19; CDR3 length: 14; J gene: TRBJ2-2; CDR3 DNA: TGTGCCAGTAGTATCGTAGCCTCGAACGGGGAGCTGTTTTTT; CDR3 protein: CASSIVASNGELFF
D gene: TRBD2; clone size: .; V gene: TRBV4-1; CDR3 length: 17; J gene: TRBJ2-3; CDR3 DNA: TGCGCCAGCAGCCAAGTTCTTGAAGCGGGAGGGGCAGATACGCAGTATTTT; CDR3 protein: CASSQVLEAGGADTQYF
D gene: .; clone size: .; V gene: TRBV15; CDR3 length: 15; J gene: TRBJ2-7; CDR3 DNA: TGTGCCACCAGCAGAGCAAAGGACACCCACTACGAGCAGTACTTC; CDR3 protein: CATSRAKDTHYEQYF
D gene: .; clone size: few; V gene: TRBV7-8; CDR3 length: 14; J gene: TRBJ2-2; CDR3 DNA: TGTGCCAGCAGCCGAAGGGGTAGGACCGGGGAGCTGTTTTTT; CDR3 protein: CASSRRGRTGELFF
D gene: TRBD2; clone size: once; V gene: TRBV9; CDR3 length: 18; J gene: TRBJ2-2; CDR3 DNA: TGTGCCAGCAGCATAGGGACTAGCGGGAGGGATGACACCGGGGAGCTGTTTTTT; CDR3 protein: CASSIGTSGRDDTGELFF
D gene: TRBD2; clone size: few; V gene: TRBV9; CDR3 length: 15; J gene: TRBJ2-1; CDR3 DNA: TGTGCCAGCACCCGGGGACTAGCGGGATACAATGAGCAGTTCTTC; CDR3 protein: CASTRGLAGYNEQFF
D gene: .; clone size: .; V gene: TRBV30; CDR3 length: 12; J gene: TRBJ1-3; CDR3 DNA: TGTGCCTGGAGGGCCAGCGGAAACACCATATATTTT; CDR3 protein: CAWRASGNTIYF
D gene: TRBD1; clone size: .; V gene: TRBV19; CDR3 length: 15; J gene: TRBJ1-1; CDR3 DNA: TGTGCCAGTAGTATCGGGACAGGGCTTGGCACCGAAGCTTTCTTT; CDR3 protein: CASSIGTGLGTEAFF
D gene: .; clone size: .; V gene: TRBV2; CDR3 length: 16; J gene: TRBJ2-2; CDR3 DNA: TGTGCCAGCATCCCCGTTGGGGGCCCGGACACCGGGGAGCTGTTTTTT; CDR3 protein: CASIPVGGPDTGELFF
D gene: TRBD2; clone size: few; V gene: TRBV2; CDR3 length: 14; J gene: TRBJ2-7; CDR3 DNA: TGTGCCAGCAGAAGCCTAGCGGCCTCCTACGAGCAGTACTTC; CDR3 protein: CASRSLAASYEQYF
D gene: .; clone size: .; V gene: TRBV28; CDR3 length: 18; J gene: TRBJ2-6; CDR3 DNA: TGTGCCAGCAGTTTGGTTACAGTATTGCTCTCTGGGGCCAACGTCCTGACTTTC; CDR3 protein: CASSLVTVLLSGANVLTF
D gene: TRBD2; clone size: .; V gene: TRBV7-9; CDR3 length: 16; J gene: TRBJ2-2; CDR3 DNA: TGTGCCAGCAGCTTGGCGAGCGGGAGGGCGGCCGGGGAGCTGTTTTTT; CDR3 protein: CASSLASGRAAGELFF
D gene: TRBD1; clone size: once; V gene: TRBV3-1/TRBV3-2; CDR3 length: 15; J gene: TRBJ1-1; CDR3 DNA: TGTGCCAGCAGCCAAGCCGGGACAGAGAACACTGAAGCTTTCTTT; CDR3 protein: CASSQAGTENTEAFF
D gene: TRBD1; clone size: .; V gene: TRBV4-2; CDR3 length: 16; J gene: TRBJ1-3; CDR3 DNA: TGTGCCAGCAGCCCTACCTCGACAGGGCTTGGAAACACCATATATTTT; CDR3 protein: CASSPTSTGLGNTIYF
D gene: .; clone size: .; V gene: TRBV11-3; CDR3 length: 12; J gene: TRBJ1-1; CDR3 DNA: TGTGCCAGCAGCTCGGATGATTGGGGAGCTTTCTTT; CDR3 protein: CASSSDDWGAFF
D gene: TRBD2; clone size: .; V gene: TRBV18; CDR3 length: 15; J gene: TRBJ2-1; CDR3 DNA: TGTGCCAGCTCACCTCAGCGGGATTCCTACAATGAGCAGTTCTTC; CDR3 protein: CASSPQRDSYNEQFF
D gene: .; clone size: .; V gene: TRBV3-1/TRBV3-2; CDR3 length: 15; J gene: TRBJ1-2; CDR3 DNA: TGTGCCAGCAGCCAAGGGTTAGTGGGGGCCTATGGCTACACCTTC; CDR3 protein: CASSQGLVGAYGYTF
D gene: .; clone size: .; V gene: TRBV3-1/TRBV3-2; CDR3 length: 14; J gene: TRBJ2-1; CDR3 DNA: TGTGCCAGCAGCCACAGGGCCCGGTACAATGAGCAGTTCTTC; CDR3 protein: CASSHRARYNEQFF
D gene: TRBD2; clone size: .; V gene: TRBV7-8; CDR3 length: 16; J gene: TRBJ2-5; CDR3 DNA: TGTGCCAGCAGCTTCTATAGGTTAGCGGGAGGAGAGACCCAGTACTTC; CDR3 protein: CASSFYRLAGGETQYF
D gene: TRBD2; clone size: .; V gene: TRBV6-2/TRBV6-3; CDR3 length: 17; J gene: TRBJ2-3; CDR3 DNA: TGTGCCAGCAGTAACCTCCCGGGACTAGCGGGAGAGGATACGCAGTATTTT; CDR3 protein: CASSNLPGLAGEDTQYF
D gene: TRBD1; clone size: .; V gene: TRBV11-3; CDR3 length: 17; J gene: TRBJ2-5; CDR3 DNA: TGTGCCAGCAGCTCCACACCGACAGGGCTGTGGTTTGAGACCCAGTACTTC; CDR3 protein: CASSSTPTGLWFETQYF
D gene: .; clone size: .; V gene: TRBV18; CDR3 length: 16; J gene: TRBJ1-5; CDR3 DNA: TGTGCCAGCTCACCACAGAGAATGGATAGCAATCAGCCCCAGCATTTT; CDR3 protein: CASSPQRMDSNQPQHF
D gene: .; clone size: .; V gene: TRBV7-2; CDR3 length: 13; J gene: TRBJ1-1; CDR3 DNA: TGTGCCAGCAGCTTAATGGGGAAAACTGAAGCTTTCTTT; CDR3 protein: CASSLMGKTEAFF
D gene: TRBD1; clone size: .; V gene: TRBV5-1; CDR3 length: 20; J gene: TRBJ2-6; CDR3 DNA: TGCGCCAGCAGCTTGAACCCTACAGGGGCCGATGGGACTGGGGCCAACGTCCTGACTTTC; CDR3 protein: CASSLNPTGADGTGANVLTF
D gene: .; clone size: .; V gene: TRBV6-5; CDR3 length: 15; J gene: TRBJ1-5; CDR3 DNA: TGTGCCAGCAGTTACTCAGTAACTGGGAATCAGCCCCAGCATTTT; CDR3 protein: CASSYSVTGNQPQHF
D gene: TRBD1; clone size: .; V gene: TRBV9; CDR3 length: 15; J gene: TRBJ2-1; CDR3 DNA: TGTGCCAGCAGCGTAGGGGACAGGCCCTACAATGAGCAGTTCTTC; CDR3 protein: CASSVGDRPYNEQFF
D gene: .; clone size: .; V gene: TRBV4-3; CDR3 length: 15; J gene: TRBJ1-5; CDR3 DNA: TGCGCCAGCAGCCAAGGGTGGCCGACCAATCAGCCCCAGCATTTT; CDR3 protein: CASSQGWPTNQPQHF
D gene: .; clone size: .; V gene: TRBV19; CDR3 length: 16; J gene: TRBJ2-5; CDR3 DNA: TGTGCCAGTAGTCCGGGACAAGGCTCGTACCAAGAGACCCAGTACTTC; CDR3 protein: CASSPGQGSYQETQYF
D gene: .; clone size: .; V gene: TRBV28; CDR3 length: 13; J gene: TRBJ2-3; CDR3 DNA: TGTGCCAGCTTCGATGGAGTCACAGATACGCAGTATTTT; CDR3 protein: CASFDGVTDTQYF
D gene: .; clone size: .; V gene: TRBV7-9; CDR3 length: 14; J gene: TRBJ1-4; CDR3 DNA: TGTGCCAGCAGCATACAAACAGCGGTAGAAAAACTGTTTTTT; CDR3 protein: CASSIQTAVEKLFF
D gene: .; clone size: .; V gene: TRBV6-1; CDR3 length: 17; J gene: TRBJ2-1; CDR3 DNA: TGTGCCAGCAGTGGGCTTGGCAGGGCCTCCCGTTACAATGAGCAGTTCTTC; CDR3 protein: CASSGLGRASRYNEQFF
D gene: .; clone size: .; V gene: TRBV4-2; CDR3 length: 15; J gene: TRBJ2-7; CDR3 DNA: TGTGCCAGCAGCCAAGAAGGGGGTTCTTTGAACGAGCAGTACTTC; CDR3 protein: CASSQEGGSLNEQYF
D gene: .; clone size: .; V gene: TRBV9; CDR3 length: 15; J gene: TRBJ2-6; CDR3 DNA: TGTGCCAGCAGCTCCCAGGGGTCTGGGGCCAACGTCCTGACTTTC; CDR3 protein: CASSSQGSGANVLTF
D gene: .; clone size: .; V gene: TRBV5-1; CDR3 length: 18; J gene: TRBJ2-1; CDR3 DNA: TGCGCCAGCCTACCTTCACCGATGGGCGGGGCCACTTACAATGAGCAGTTCTTC; CDR3 protein: CASLPSPMGGATYNEQFF